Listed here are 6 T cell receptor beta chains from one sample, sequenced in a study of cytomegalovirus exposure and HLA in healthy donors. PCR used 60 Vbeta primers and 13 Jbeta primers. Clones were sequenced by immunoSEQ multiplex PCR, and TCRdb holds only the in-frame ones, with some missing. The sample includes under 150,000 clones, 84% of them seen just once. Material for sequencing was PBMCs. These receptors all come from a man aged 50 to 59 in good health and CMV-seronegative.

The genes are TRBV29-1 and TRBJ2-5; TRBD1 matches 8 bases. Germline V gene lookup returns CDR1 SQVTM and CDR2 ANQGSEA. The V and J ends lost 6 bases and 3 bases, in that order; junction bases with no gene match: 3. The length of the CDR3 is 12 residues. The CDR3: CSVYRGKETQYF. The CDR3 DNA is TGCAGCGTCTACAGGGGGAAAGAGACCCAGTACTTC.

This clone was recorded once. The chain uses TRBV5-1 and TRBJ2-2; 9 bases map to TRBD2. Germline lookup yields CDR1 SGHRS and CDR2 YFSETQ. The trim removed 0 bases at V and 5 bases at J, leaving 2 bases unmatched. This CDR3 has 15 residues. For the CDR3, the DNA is TGCGCCAGCAGCTTGGAGCGGGGGGCGACCGGGGAGCTGTTTTTT. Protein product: CASSLERGATGELFF.

CDR3 bases: TGTGCCAGCAGCTCCACCCCTTTGGGGCTGTTCTTC. Amino acids: CASSSTPLGLFF. The rearrangement links TRBV7-9 to TRBJ2-1, with D possibly TRBD1 on 5 matching bases. Trimming stripped 4 bases from V and 15 bases from J, with 16 bases between. The CDR3 covers 12 residues. Germline V gene sequence: CDR1 SEHNR, CDR2 FQNEAQ (reference sequence).

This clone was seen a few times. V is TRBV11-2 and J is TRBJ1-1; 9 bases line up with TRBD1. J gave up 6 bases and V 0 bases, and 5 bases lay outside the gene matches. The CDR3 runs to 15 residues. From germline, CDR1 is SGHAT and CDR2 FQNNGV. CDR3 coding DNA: TGTGCCAGCAGCTTAGACGGGACAGGGATCGCTGAAGCTTTCTTT. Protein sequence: CASSLDGTGIAEAFF.

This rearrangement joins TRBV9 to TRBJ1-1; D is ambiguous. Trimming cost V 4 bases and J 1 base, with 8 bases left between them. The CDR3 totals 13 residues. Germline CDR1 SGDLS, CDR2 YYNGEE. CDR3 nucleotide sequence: TGTGCCAGCAGCTCAGTTCCGAACACTGAAGCTTTCTTT. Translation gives CASSSVPNTEAFF.

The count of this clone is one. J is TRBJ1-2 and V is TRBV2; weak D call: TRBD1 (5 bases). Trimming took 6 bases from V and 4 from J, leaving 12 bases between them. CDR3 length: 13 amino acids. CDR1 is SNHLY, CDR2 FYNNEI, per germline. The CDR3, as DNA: TGTGCCAGCAGAACAGGTCTCCTCTATGGCTACACCTTC. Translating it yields CASRTGLLYGYTF. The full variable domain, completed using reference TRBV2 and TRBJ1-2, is EPEVTQTPSHQVTQMGQEVILRCVPISNHLYFYWYRQILGQKVEFLVSFYNNEISEKSEIFDDQFSVERPDGSNFTLKIRSTKLEDSAMYFCASRTGLLYGYTFGSGTRLTVV.